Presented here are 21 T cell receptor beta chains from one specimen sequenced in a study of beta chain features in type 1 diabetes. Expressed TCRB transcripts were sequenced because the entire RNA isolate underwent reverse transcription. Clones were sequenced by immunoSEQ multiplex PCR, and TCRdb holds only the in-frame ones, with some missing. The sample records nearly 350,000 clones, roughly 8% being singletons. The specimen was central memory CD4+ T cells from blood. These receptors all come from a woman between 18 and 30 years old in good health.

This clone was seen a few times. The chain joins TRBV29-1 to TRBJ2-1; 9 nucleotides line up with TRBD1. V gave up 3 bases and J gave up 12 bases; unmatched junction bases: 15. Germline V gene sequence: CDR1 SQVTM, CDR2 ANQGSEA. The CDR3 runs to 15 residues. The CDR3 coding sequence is TGCAGCGTTGACCTTAGGACAGGGGAGGCGAGGTGGCAGTTCTTC. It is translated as CSVDLRTGEARWQFF.

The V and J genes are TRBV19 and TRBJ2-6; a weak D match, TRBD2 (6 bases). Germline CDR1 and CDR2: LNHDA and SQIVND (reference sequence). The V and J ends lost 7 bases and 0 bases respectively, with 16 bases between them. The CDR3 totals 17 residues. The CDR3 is CASKNGHGSSGANVLTF. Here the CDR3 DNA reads TGTGCCAGTAAAAATGGACACGGGAGCTCTGGGGCCAACGTCCTGACTTTC.

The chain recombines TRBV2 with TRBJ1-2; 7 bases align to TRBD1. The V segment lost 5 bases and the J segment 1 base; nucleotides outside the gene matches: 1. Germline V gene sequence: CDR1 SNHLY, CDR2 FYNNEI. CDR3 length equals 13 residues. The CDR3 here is CASSRDSNYGYTF. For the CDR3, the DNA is TGTGCCAGCAGTCGGGACAGTAACTATGGCTACACCTTC.

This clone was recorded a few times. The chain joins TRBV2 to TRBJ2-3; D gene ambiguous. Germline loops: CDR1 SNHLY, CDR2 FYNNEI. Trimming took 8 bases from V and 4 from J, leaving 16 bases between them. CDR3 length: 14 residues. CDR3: CASLAFSGPDTQYF. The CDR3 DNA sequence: TGTGCCAGCTTGGCCTTCTCGGGCCCAGATACGCAGTATTTT.

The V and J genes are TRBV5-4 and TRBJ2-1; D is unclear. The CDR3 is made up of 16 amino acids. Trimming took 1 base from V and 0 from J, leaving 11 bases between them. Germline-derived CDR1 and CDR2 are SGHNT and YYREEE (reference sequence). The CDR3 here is CASSLLSVSSYNEQFF. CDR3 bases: TGTGCCAGCAGCTTGTTAAGCGTAAGCTCCTACAATGAGCAGTTCTTC. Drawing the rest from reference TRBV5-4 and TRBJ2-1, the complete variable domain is ETGVTQSPTHLIKTRGQQVTLRCSSQSGHNTVSWYQQALGQGPQFIFQYYREEENGRGNFPPRFSGLQFPNYSSELNVNALELDDSALYLCASSLLSVSSYNEQFFGPGTRLTVL.

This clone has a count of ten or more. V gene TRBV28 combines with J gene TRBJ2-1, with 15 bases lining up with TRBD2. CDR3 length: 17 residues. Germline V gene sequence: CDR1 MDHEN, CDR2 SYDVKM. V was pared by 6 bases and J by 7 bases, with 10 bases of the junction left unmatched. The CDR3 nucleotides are TGTGCCAGCAGGAGACTGGGGACTAGCGGGAGGAGGAATGAGCAGTTCTTC. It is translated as CASRRLGTSGRRNEQFF.

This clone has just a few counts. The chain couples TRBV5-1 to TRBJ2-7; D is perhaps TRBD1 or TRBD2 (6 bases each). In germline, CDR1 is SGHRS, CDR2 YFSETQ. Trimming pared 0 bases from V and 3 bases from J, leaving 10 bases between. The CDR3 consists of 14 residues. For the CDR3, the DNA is TGCGCCAGCAGCTTGGCGGGGGCGGGCTACGAGCAGTACTTC. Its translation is CASSLAGAGYEQYF.

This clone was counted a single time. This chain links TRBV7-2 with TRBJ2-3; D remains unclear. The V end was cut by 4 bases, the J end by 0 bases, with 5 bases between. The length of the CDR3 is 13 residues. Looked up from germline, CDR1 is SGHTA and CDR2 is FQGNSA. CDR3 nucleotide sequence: TGTGCCAGCAGCTACGGGAGCACAGATACGCAGTATTTT. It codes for CASSYGSTDTQYF.

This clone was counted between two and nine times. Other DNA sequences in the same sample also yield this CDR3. The CDR3 bases are TGTGCCAGCAGCTTAGCGGCCCTAGCGGGCGTTAATGAGCAGTTCTTC. It translates to CASSLAALAGVNEQFF. This chain joins TRBV7-2 and TRBJ2-1; 8 bases are shared with TRBD2. CDR1 SGHTA and CDR2 FQGNSA come from the germline V gene. CDR3 length equals 16 residues. V shed 0 bases, J shed 7 bases, and the junction held 8 bases outside the gene matches.

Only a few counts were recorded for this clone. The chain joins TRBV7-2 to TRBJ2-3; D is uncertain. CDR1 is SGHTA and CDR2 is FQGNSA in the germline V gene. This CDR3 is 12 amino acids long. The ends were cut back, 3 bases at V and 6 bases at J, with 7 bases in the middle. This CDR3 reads CASSLIGDTQYF. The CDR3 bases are TGTGCCAGCAGCTTGATTGGGGATACGCAGTATTTT.

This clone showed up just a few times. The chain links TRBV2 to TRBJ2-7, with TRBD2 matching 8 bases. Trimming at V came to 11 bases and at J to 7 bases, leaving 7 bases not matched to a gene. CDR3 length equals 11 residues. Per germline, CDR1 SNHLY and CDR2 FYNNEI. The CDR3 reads CASGLVSEQYF. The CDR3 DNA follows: TGTGCCTCGGGACTAGTGAGTGAGCAGTACTTC.

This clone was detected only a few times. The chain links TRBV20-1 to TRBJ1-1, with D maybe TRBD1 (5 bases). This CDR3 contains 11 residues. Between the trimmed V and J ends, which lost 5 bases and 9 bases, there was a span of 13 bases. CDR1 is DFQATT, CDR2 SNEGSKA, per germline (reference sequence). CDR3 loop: CSAGGTYQAFF. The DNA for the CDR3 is TGCAGTGCTGGTGGGACGTATCAAGCTTTCTTT.

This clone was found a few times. CDR3 amino acids: CASSPGTSGSNEQFF. The CDR3 nucleotides are TGTGCCAGCAGCCCCGGGACTAGCGGGAGTAATGAGCAGTTCTTC. The rearrangement joins TRBV7-3 to TRBJ2-1; TRBD2 aligns across 14 bases. The CDR3 is 15 amino acids. Trimming cost V 5 bases and J 7 bases; bases outside gene matches: 4. Germline V gene lookup returns CDR1 SGHTA and CDR2 FQGTGA.

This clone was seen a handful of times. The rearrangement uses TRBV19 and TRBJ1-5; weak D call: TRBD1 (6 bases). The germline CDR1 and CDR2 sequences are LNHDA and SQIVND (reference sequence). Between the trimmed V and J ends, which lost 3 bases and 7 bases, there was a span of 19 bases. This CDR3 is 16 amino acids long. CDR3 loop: CASSIEKQGGRQPQHF. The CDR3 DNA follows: TGTGCCAGTAGTATTGAGAAACAGGGAGGTCGGCAGCCCCAGCATTTT.

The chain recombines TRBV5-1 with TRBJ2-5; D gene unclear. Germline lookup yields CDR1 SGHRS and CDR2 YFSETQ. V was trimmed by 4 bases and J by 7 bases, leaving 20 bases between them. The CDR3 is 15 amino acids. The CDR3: CASSPSKGHDGTQYF. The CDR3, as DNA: TGCGCCAGCAGCCCGTCAAAGGGCCACGACGGGACCCAGTACTTC.

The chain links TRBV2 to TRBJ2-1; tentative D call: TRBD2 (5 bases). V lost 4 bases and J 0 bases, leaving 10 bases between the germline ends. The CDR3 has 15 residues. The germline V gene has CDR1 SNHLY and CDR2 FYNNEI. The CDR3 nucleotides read TGTGCCAGCAGTGTTCTAGCAGGCTCCTACAATGAGCAGTTCTTC. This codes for CASSVLAGSYNEQFF.

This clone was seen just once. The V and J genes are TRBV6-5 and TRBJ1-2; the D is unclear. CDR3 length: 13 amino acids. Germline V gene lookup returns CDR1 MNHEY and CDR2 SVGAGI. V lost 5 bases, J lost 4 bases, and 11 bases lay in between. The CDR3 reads CASSEAGPYGYTF. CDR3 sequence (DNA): TGTGCCAGCAGTGAAGCCGGGCCCTATGGCTACACCTTC.

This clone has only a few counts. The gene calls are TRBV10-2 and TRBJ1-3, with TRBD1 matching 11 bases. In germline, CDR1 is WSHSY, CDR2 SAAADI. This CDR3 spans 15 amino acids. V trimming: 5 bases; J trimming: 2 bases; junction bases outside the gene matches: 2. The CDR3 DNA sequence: TGCGCCAGCAGTATGGGACAGGGGGCTGGAAACACCATATATTTT. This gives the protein CASSMGQGAGNTIYF.

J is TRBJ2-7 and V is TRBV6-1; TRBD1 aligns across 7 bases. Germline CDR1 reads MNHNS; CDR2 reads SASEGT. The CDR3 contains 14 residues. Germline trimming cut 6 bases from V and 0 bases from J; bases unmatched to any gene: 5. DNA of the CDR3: TGTGCCAGCAGGCTTGACAGGGACTCCTACGAGCAGTACTTC. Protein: CASRLDRDSYEQYF.

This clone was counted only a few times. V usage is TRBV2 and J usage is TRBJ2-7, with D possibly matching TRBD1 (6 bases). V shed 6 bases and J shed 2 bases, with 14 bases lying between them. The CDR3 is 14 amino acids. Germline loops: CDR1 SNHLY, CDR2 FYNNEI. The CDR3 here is CASRIPGQAYEQYF. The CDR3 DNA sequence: TGTGCCAGCAGAATACCGGGACAAGCCTACGAGCAGTACTTC. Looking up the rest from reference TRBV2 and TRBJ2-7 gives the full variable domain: EPEVTQTPSHQVTQMGQEVILRCVPISNHLYFYWYRQILGQKVEFLVSFYNNEISEKSEIFDDQFSVERPDGSNFTLKIRSTKLEDSAMYFCASRIPGQAYEQYFGPGTRLTVT.

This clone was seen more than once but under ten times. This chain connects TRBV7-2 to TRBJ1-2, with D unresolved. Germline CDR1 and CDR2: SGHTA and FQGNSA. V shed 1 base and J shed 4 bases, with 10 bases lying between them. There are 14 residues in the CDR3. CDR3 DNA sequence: TGTGCCAGCAGCTTAGATCCTGGCGGCTATGGCTACACCTTC. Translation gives CASSLDPGGYGYTF.